This T cell receptor (beta chain) was profiled in a study of shared clonotypes between healthy human individuals. CDR3 size: 16 residues. CDR1 and CDR2 (germline): ENHRY, SYGVKD. The J segment lost 4 bases and the V segment lost 11 bases, leaving 15 bases of the junction unmatched. Data came from immunoSEQ multiplex PCR; TCRdb stores just in-frame clones and leaves some out. There are about 490,000 clones in the sample; approximately 82% occur only once, and around 13% lies in the top ten. The V and J genes are TRBV10-3 and TRBJ2-2; 8 nucleotides agree with TRBD2. The receptor comes from a middle-aged woman in good health. Some clones in this sample may be carry-over from other donors' samples. The sequenced material came from PBMCs. The CDR3 region is CAPRGREGPGTGELFF. CDR3 coding DNA: TGTGCCCCCCGCGGACGGGAGGGCCCGGGCACCGGGGAGCTGTTTTTT.